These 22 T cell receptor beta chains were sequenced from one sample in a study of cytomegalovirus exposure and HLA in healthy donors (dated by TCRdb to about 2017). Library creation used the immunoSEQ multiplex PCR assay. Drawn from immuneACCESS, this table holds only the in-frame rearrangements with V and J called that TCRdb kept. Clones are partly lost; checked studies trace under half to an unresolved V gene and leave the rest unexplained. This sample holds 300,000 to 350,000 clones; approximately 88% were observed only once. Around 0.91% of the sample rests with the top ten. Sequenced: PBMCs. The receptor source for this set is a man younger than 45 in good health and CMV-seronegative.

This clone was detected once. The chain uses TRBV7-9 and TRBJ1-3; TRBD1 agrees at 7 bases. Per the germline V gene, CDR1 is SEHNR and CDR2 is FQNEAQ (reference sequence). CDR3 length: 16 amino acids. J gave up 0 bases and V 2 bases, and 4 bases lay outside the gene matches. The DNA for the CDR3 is TGTGCCAGCAGCTTACTGGGACAGAACTCTGGAAACACCATATATTTT. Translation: CASSLLGQNSGNTIYF.

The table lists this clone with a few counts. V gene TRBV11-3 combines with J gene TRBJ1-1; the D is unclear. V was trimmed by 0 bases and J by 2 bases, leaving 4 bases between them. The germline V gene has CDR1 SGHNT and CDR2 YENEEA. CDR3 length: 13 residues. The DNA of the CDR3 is TGTGCCAGCAGCTTAGACAGTAACACTGAAGCTTTCTTT. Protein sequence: CASSLDSNTEAFF.

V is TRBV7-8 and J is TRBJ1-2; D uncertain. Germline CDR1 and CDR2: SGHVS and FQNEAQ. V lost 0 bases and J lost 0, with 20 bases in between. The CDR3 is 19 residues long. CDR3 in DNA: TGTGCCAGCAGCTTAGCTACCACCCCAAAGGCCGGGGCTAACTATGGCTACACCTTC. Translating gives CASSLATTPKAGANYGYTF.

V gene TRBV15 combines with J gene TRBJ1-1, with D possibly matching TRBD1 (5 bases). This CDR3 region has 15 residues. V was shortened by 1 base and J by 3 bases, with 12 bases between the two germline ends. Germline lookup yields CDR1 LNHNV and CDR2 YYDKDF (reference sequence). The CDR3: CATSRVLGADTEAFF. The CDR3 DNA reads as TGTGCCACCAGCAGAGTTCTAGGGGCAGACACTGAAGCTTTCTTT.

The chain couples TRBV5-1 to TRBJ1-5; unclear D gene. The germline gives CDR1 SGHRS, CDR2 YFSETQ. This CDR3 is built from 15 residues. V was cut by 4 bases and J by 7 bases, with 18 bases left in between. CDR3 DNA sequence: TGCGCCAGCAGCCCCCGTGGGCCCTACCCCCAGCCCCAGCATTTT. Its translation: CASSPRGPYPQPQHF.

CDR3 residues: CASSLRPGISPLHF. The CDR3 bases are TGTGCCAGCAGTTTACGCCCAGGGATATCACCCCTCCACTTT. The rearrangement uses TRBV27 and TRBJ1-6; the D gene is possibly TRBD1 (5 bases). With 2 bases removed from V and 10 bases from J, the gap between germline ends came to 12 bases. CDR3 length: 14 amino acids. From germline, CDR1 is MNHEY and CDR2 SMNVEV (reference sequence).

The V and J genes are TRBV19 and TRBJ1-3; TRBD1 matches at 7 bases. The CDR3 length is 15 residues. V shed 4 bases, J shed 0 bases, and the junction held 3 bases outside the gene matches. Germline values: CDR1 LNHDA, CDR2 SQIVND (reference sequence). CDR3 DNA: TGTGCCAGTAGTAGGGACAGAAACTCTGGAAACACCATATATTTT. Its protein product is CASSRDRNSGNTIYF.

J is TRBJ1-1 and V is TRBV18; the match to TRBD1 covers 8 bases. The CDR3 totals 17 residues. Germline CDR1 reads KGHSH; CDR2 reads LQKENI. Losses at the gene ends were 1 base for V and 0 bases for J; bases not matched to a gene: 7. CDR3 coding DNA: TGTGCCAGCTCACCACTTGTGCGGACAGGGATGAACACTGAAGCTTTCTTT. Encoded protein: CASSPLVRTGMNTEAFF.

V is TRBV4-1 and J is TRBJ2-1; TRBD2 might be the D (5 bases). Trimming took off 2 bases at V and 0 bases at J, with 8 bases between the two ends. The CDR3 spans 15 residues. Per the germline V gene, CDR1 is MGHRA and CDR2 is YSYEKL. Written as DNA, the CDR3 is TGCGCCAGCAGCCAAAGCGGCTACTCCTACAATGAGCAGTTCTTC. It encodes CASSQSGYSYNEQFF.

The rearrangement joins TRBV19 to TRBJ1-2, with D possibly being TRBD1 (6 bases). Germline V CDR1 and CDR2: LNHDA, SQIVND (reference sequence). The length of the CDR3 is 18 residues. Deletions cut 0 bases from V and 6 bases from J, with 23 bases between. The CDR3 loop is CASSIEMGTGFPPNGYTF. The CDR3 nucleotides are TGTGCCAGTAGTATAGAAATGGGAACAGGGTTCCCTCCAAATGGCTACACCTTC.

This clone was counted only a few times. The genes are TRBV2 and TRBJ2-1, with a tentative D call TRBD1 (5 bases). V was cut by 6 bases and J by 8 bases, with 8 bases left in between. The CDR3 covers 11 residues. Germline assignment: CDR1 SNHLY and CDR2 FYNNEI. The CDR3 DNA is TGTGCCAGCAGGGGGCTAGATGAGCAGTTCTTC. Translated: CASRGLDEQFF.

CDR3 loop: CASSSSWGGLADTQYF. The DNA for the CDR3 is TGTGCCAGCAGCTCCTCTTGGGGGGGCCTTGCAGATACGCAGTATTTT. V usage is TRBV7-8 and J usage is TRBJ2-3, with a possible D match to TRBD2 (7 bases). Germline CDR1 SGHVS, CDR2 FQNEAQ. The CDR3 sequence is 16 residues long. Trimming removed 4 bases at V and 4 bases at J, with 18 bases between.

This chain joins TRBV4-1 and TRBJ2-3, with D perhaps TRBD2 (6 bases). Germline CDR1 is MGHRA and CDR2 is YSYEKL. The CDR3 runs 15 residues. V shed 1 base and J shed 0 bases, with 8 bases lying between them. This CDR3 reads CASSQGTTSTDTQYF. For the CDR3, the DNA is TGCGCCAGCAGCCAAGGGACTACTAGCACAGATACGCAGTATTTT.

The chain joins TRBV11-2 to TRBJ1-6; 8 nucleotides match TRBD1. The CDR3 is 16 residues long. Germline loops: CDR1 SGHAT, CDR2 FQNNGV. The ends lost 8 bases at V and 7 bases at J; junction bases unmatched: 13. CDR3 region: CASSQLRTGRNSPLHF. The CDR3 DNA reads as TGTGCCAGCTCCCAACTAAGGACAGGGAGGAATTCACCCCTCCACTTT.

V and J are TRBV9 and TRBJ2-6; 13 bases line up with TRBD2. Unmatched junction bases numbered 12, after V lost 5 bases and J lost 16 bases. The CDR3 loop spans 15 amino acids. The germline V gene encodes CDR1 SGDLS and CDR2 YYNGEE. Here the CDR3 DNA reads TGTGCCAGCAGACGACTAGCGGGGGGCCCCTATCAACTGACTTTC. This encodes CASRRLAGGPYQLTF.

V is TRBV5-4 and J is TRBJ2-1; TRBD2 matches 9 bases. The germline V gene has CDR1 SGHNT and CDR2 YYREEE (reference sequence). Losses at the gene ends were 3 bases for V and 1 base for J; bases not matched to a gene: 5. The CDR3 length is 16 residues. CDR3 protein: CASSWPGLASYNEQFF. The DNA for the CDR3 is TGTGCCAGCAGCTGGCCGGGACTAGCTTCCTACAATGAGCAGTTCTTC.

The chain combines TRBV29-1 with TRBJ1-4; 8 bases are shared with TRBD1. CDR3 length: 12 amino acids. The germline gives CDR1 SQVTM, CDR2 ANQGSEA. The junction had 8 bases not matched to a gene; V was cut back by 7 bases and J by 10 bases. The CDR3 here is CSAAGQAAKLFF. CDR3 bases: TGCAGCGCCGCGGGACAGGCCGCAAAACTGTTTTTT.

The CDR3 here is CAWSRLTGLEQYF. In nucleotides, the CDR3 is TGTGCCTGGAGCCGACTGACAGGGCTCGAGCAGTACTTC. This chain links TRBV30 with TRBJ2-7; TRBD1 matches at 7 bases. Per germline, CDR1 GTSNPN and CDR2 SVGIG (reference sequence). There are 13 residues in the CDR3. V trimming: 3 bases; J trimming: 6 bases; junction bases outside the gene matches: 8.

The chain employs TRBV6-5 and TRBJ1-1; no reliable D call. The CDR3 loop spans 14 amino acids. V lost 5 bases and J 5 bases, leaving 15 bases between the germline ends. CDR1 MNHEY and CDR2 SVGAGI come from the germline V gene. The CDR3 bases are TGTGCCAGCAGTAAAGCACCTCCCCTGACTGAAGCTTTCTTT. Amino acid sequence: CASSKAPPLTEAFF.

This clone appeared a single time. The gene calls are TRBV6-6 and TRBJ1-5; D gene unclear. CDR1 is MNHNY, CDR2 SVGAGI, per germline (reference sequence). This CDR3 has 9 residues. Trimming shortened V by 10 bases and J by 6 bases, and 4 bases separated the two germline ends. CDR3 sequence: CATGQPQHF. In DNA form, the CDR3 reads TGTGCCACAGGTCAGCCCCAGCATTTT.

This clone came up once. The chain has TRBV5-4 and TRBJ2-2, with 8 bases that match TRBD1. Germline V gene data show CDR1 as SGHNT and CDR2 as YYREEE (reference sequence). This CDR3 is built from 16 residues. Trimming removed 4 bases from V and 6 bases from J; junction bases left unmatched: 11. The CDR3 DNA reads TGTGCCAGCAGCGTGGGGGCAGGGGGCAGGTCCGGGGAGCTGTTTTTT. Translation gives CASSVGAGGRSGELFF.

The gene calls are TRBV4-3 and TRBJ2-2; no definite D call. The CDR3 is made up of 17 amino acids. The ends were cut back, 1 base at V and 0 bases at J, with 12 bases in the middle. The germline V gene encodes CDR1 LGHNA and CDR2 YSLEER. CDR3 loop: CASSQGSAGSNTGELFF. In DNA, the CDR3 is TGCGCCAGCAGCCAAGGAAGCGCCGGATCGAACACCGGGGAGCTGTTTTTT.